These T cell receptor beta chains were read from a single sample in a study of shared clonotypes between healthy human individuals. Sequenced by immunoSEQ multiplex PCR; TCRdb stores in-frame clones only, minus some. The sample carries some 2,000,000 clones, approximately 95% recorded once. Sequencing was carried out using naive CD4+ T cells sorted from blood. The receptors here all came from a man aged 18 to 29 in good health. Both conserved end residues are part of each CDR3. The D gene is left open where the match is weak.

j_gene: TRBJ1-2; d_gene: TRBD1; v_gene: TRBV7-8; CDR3aa: CASSAQGTNYGYTF
j_gene: TRBJ2-3; d_gene: TRBD1; v_gene: TRBV4-3; CDR3aa: CASSRDRTTDTQYF
j_gene: TRBJ2-3; d_gene: TRBD2; v_gene: TRBV7-9; CDR3aa: CASSLAAGGATDTQYF
j_gene: TRBJ2-7; d_gene: NA; v_gene: TRBV10-3; CDR3aa: CAINAGDSYEQYF
j_gene: TRBJ2-7; d_gene: NA; v_gene: TRBV28; CDR3aa: CATLRGEQYF
j_gene: TRBJ1-2; d_gene: NA; v_gene: TRBV28; CDR3aa: CASSSPYRANGYTF
j_gene: TRBJ2-7; d_gene: NA; v_gene: TRBV7-2; CDR3aa: CASSLESGTGEQYF
j_gene: TRBJ2-5; d_gene: NA; v_gene: TRBV7-8; CDR3aa: CASSFIIRGQETQYF
j_gene: TRBJ1-2; d_gene: TRBD1; v_gene: TRBV6-5; CDR3aa: CATTKGDRGYGYTF
j_gene: TRBJ2-7; d_gene: NA; v_gene: TRBV7-6; CDR3aa: CASSPLLRDNPYEQYF
j_gene: TRBJ2-7; d_gene: TRBD2; v_gene: TRBV5-4; CDR3aa: CASSTDRTSGTYEQYF
j_gene: TRBJ2-1; d_gene: TRBD1; v_gene: TRBV6-1; CDR3aa: CASITGQGSYNEQFF
j_gene: TRBJ2-7; d_gene: TRBD1; v_gene: TRBV5-1; CDR3aa: CASSAFGQAYEQYF
j_gene: TRBJ2-5; d_gene: NA; v_gene: TRBV10-3; CDR3aa: CAISESGETQYF
j_gene: TRBJ2-7; d_gene: TRBD2; v_gene: TRBV5-4; CDR3aa: CASSLGLAGNYEQYF
j_gene: TRBJ2-7; d_gene: NA; v_gene: TRBV5-1; CDR3aa: CASSPVGSHGEQYF
j_gene: TRBJ2-7; d_gene: TRBD2; v_gene: TRBV27; CDR3aa: CASSVLAGAYEQYF
j_gene: TRBJ2-7; d_gene: NA; v_gene: TRBV6-1; CDR3aa: CASSEGSTYEQYF
j_gene: TRBJ1-1; d_gene: NA; v_gene: TRBV5-1; CDR3aa: CASSGQGGTEAFF
j_gene: TRBJ1-6; d_gene: NA; v_gene: TRBV2; CDR3aa: CASKGDISSPLHF
j_gene: TRBJ1-6; d_gene: TRBD1; v_gene: TRBV5-8; CDR3aa: CATSKEGASYNSPLHF
j_gene: TRBJ2-7; d_gene: NA; v_gene: TRBV27; CDR3aa: CASSSDTYEQYF
j_gene: TRBJ1-2; d_gene: NA; v_gene: TRBV21-1; CDR3aa: CASSESWGNTF